The 17 T cell receptor beta chains below were found in one sample sequenced in a study of T-cell reconstitution after alpha-beta-depleted transplantation in children. For TCRbeta, the library was prepared with unique molecular identifiers. One entry per CDR3 protein, called by TCRdb with MiXCR from the PCR reads. This sample has almost 500,000 distinct CDR3 sequences, with around 13% found just once. The source was PBMCs from the stem cell graft donor, collected from the stem cell graft. These receptors all come from a human donor who donated a stem cell graft to a child with combined immunodeficiency.

This clonotype turned up a few times. The chain joins TRBV7-8 to TRBJ2-1; tentative D call: TRBD1 (6 bases). Deletions cut 5 bases from V and 5 bases from J, with 16 bases between. The CDR3 has 15 residues. Looked up from germline, CDR1 is SGHVS and CDR2 is FQNEAQ. CDR3 bases: TGTGCCAGCAGCACACAGGGTAAGAAGAACAATGAGCAGTTCTTC. Translated: CASSTQGKKNNEQFF.

This clonotype has only a few counts. This chain links TRBV7-9 with TRBJ2-3; possibly TRBD1 for D (5 bases). The V gene lost 2 bases and the J gene lost 2 bases, with 14 bases spanning the gap. The CDR3 covers 16 residues. The germline V gene encodes CDR1 SEHNR and CDR2 FQNEAQ (reference sequence). CDR3 in DNA: TGTGCCAGCAGCTTACTCGGCAGGGAACTCACAGATACGCAGTATTTT. Its translation: CASSLLGRELTDTQYF.

This clonotype has ten or more counts. The chain is built from TRBV6-2 or TRBV6-3 and TRBJ1-1; 7 bases fit TRBD1. The CDR3 sequence is 13 residues long. Germline V gene data show CDR1 as MNHEY and CDR2 as SVGEGT. After removal of 6 bases from V and 1 base from J, the junction contained 2 bases not matched to a gene. The CDR3 DNA follows: TGTGCCAGCAGAGACAGGGAGAACACTGAAGCTTTCTTT. It translates to CASRDRENTEAFF.

This clonotype was counted only a few times. This chain connects TRBV7-3 to TRBJ2-2, with D maybe TRBD1 (6 bases). With 5 bases removed from V and 8 bases from J, the gap between germline ends came to 15 bases. The germline V gene encodes CDR1 SGHTA and CDR2 FQGTGA. This CDR3 comprises 14 residues. Here the CDR3 reads CASSLTGQGGELFF. CDR3 bases: TGTGCCAGCAGCCTCACAGGGCAGGGGGGGGAGCTGTTTTTT.

This clonotype was counted many times. This chain uses TRBV12-3 or TRBV12-4 with TRBJ2-4; 7 positions agree with TRBD2. V shed 3 bases and J 6 bases; nucleotides not matched to a gene: 2. This CDR3 region has 13 residues. The CDR3, as DNA: TGTGCCAGCAGTTTCAAGCGGGGAAACATTCAGTACTTC. Translation gives CASSFKRGNIQYF.

This clonotype was observed at least ten times. V usage is TRBV12-3 or TRBV12-4 and J usage is TRBJ2-7; D might be TRBD2 (6 bases). This CDR3 is 14 amino acids long. Trimming left V 5 bases short and J 2 bases short, with 13 bases between. The CDR3 region is CASSLRETTYEQYF. DNA of the CDR3: TGTGCCAGCAGTCTTCGGGAGACCACCTACGAGCAGTACTTC.

With respect to this clonotype: A single base separates this from a much larger clone, so it may be a read error. In this CDR3 the conserved last residue, phenylalanine or tryptophan, is missing, so a read error is likely. The chain uses TRBV4-3 and TRBJ2-7; 9 nucleotides align to TRBD2. The ends lost 4 bases at V and 3 bases at J; junction bases unmatched: 7. CDR3 length equals 15 residues. Germline CDR1 is LGHNA and CDR2 is YSLEER. DNA of the CDR3: TGCGCCAGCAGCCTCCGAGCGGGAGGCCACTACGAGCAGTACTGC. Translated: CASSLRAGGHYEQYC.

The chain employs TRBV15 and TRBJ2-1; TRBD2 agrees at 7 bases. V trimming: 5 bases; J trimming: 9 bases; junction bases outside the gene matches: 7. The CDR3 sequence is 13 residues long. Germline V CDR1 and CDR2: LNHNV, YYDKDF (reference sequence). CDR3 loop: CATSGTSDPEQFF. CDR3 coding DNA: TGTGCCACCAGCGGAACTAGCGATCCTGAGCAGTTCTTC.

This chain links TRBV29-1 with TRBJ2-1; no clear D gene. The CDR3 sequence is 15 residues long. In germline, CDR1 is SQVTM, CDR2 ANQGSEA. Trimming removed 0 bases from V and 4 bases from J, with 13 bases in between. DNA for the CDR3: TGCAGCGTTGAAGATGGGGTGGATAGTTACAATGAGCAGTTCTTC. It yields the protein CSVEDGVDSYNEQFF.

This clonotype occurred a few times. The gene calls are TRBV6-5 and TRBJ2-5; 8 bases map to TRBD2. Germline V gives CDR1 MNHEY, CDR2 SVGAGI. This CDR3 has 15 amino acids. V shed 1 base, J shed 1 base, and the junction held 2 bases outside the gene matches. CDR3 nucleotide sequence: TGTGCCAGCAGTTACTTGCGGGGGGCCCAAGAGACCCAGTACTTC. This codes for CASSYLRGAQETQYF.

This clonotype was recorded at least ten times. The V and J genes are TRBV7-2 and TRBJ1-3; D is possibly TRBD1 (6 bases). Germline V gene data show CDR1 as SGHTA and CDR2 as FQGNSA. The V end lost 5 bases, the J end lost 2 bases, and 13 bases lay between the germline ends. There are 15 residues in the CDR3. For the CDR3, the DNA is TGTGCCAGCAGCCCGGACAGTAGAACTGGAAACACCATATATTTT. This encodes CASSPDSRTGNTIYF.

This clonotype was counted a few times. V and J are TRBV4-2 and TRBJ2-3; tentative D call: TRBD2 (5 bases). V was pared by 0 bases and J by 2 bases, with 15 bases between. The CDR3 contains 17 residues. Per the germline V gene, CDR1 is LGHNA and CDR2 is YNFKEQ. The CDR3 DNA is TGTGCCAGCAGCCAAGAAGCGGTACCACCCCTCACAGATACGCAGTATTTT. Protein: CASSQEAVPPLTDTQYF.

Only a few counts were recorded for this clonotype. This CDR3 reads CASSWGTMNTEAFF. In nucleotides, the CDR3 is TGTGCCAGCAGTTGGGGCACCATGAACACTGAAGCTTTCTTT. The chain employs TRBV12-3 or TRBV12-4 and TRBJ1-1, with TRBD1 as a possible D gene (5 bases). The CDR3 totals 14 residues. Trimming left V 4 bases short and J 0 bases short, with 9 bases between.

This chain links TRBV3-1 with TRBJ2-3; TRBD1 matches at 9 bases. J was trimmed by 0 bases and V by 4 bases; bases with no gene match: 8. This CDR3 has 17 amino acids. Germline CDR1 reads LGHDT; CDR2 reads YNNKEL (reference sequence). The CDR3 region is CASSRTTGGGSTDTQYF. In DNA, the CDR3 is TGTGCCAGCAGCCGTACTACAGGGGGCGGCAGCACAGATACGCAGTATTTT.

The chain carries TRBV20-1 and TRBJ2-7, with 13 bases identical to TRBD2. V shed 3 bases, J shed 4 bases, and the junction held 6 bases outside the gene matches. Looked up from germline, CDR1 is DFQATT and CDR2 is SNEGSKA (reference sequence). This CDR3 has 15 residues. The CDR3 nucleotides read TGCAGTGCTAGGTCACTAGCGGGAGGGCAATACGAGCAGTACTTC. It is translated as CSARSLAGGQYEQYF.

The chain employs TRBV4-3 and TRBJ2-1; 7 bases are shared with TRBD2. The ends lost 0 bases at V and 0 bases at J; junction bases unmatched: 2. The length of the CDR3 is 16 residues. Germline CDR1 LGHNA, CDR2 YSLEER. CDR3 DNA sequence: TGCGCCAGCAGCCAAGAAACTAGCGACTCCTACAATGAGCAGTTCTTC. This translates into CASSQETSDSYNEQFF.

The J gene is TRBJ1-6, the V gene TRBV27; 8 bases are a match to TRBD1. Trimming at V came to 5 bases and at J to 6 bases, leaving 6 bases not matched to a gene. Germline V gene data show CDR1 as MNHEY and CDR2 as SMNVEV (reference sequence). CDR3 length: 15 residues. The CDR3 DNA reads as TGTGCCAGCAGTCCCGGGACAGGCGGTAATTCACCCCTCCACTTT. Translating gives CASSPGTGGNSPLHF.